This T cell receptor beta chain comes out of a study of identical twins. TCRdb analysed the 5' RACE reads with MiXCR anew, one entry per CDR3 protein. The table lists approximately 670,000 distinct CDR3 sequences, 5.5% to 7.5% of them singletons. The CDR3 extends over 15 amino acids. Germline trimming cut 2 bases from V and 3 bases from J; bases unmatched to any gene: 6. Germline loops: CDR1 SEHNR, CDR2 FQNEAQ (reference sequence). V usage is TRBV7-9 and J usage is TRBJ2-7; the match to TRBD1 covers 8 bases. This sequence originates from a man aged 18 to 30 in good health. The sample taken for sequencing was naive T cells sorted from blood. For the CDR3, the DNA is TGTGCCAGCAGCTTACCCGGGACAGGTAACTACGAGCAGTACTTC. Its protein is CASSLPGTGNYEQYF.